Below are 7 T cell receptor beta chains sequenced from a single sample in a study of OX40 agonist ivuxolimab in advanced cancers. Generated by immunoSEQ multiplex PCR, the TCRdb table keeps only in-frame clones and is missing some. The sample lists approximately 87,000 clones, approximately 88% occurring once. This specimen consisted of CD4+ or CD8+ T cells sorted from blood, obtained in a trial of the OX40 agonist ivuxolimab. The receptors come from an adult with an advanced solid tumor such as melanoma, head and neck, liver or kidney cancer.

The J gene is TRBJ2-1, the V gene TRBV6-1; 10 nucleotides agree with TRBD2. Germline V gene data show CDR1 as MNHNS and CDR2 as SASEGT. The CDR3 runs to 13 residues. Trimming removed 8 bases from V and 4 bases from J; junction bases left unmatched: 2. The CDR3 here is CASRTSGYNEQFF. The CDR3, as DNA: TGTGCCAGCCGGACTAGCGGTTACAATGAGCAGTTCTTC.

In its sample, this clone was seen once. The chain links TRBV23-1 to TRBJ1-6; D is perhaps TRBD1 (6 bases). TRBV23-1 is given ORF status, its function remaining uncertain. V was cut by 3 bases and J by 10 bases, with 19 bases left in between. This CDR3 is built from 16 residues. CDR3 sequence reads: CASSHLPGAGGSPLHF. As DNA, the CDR3 is TGCGCCAGCAGTCACCTCCCGGGGGCGGGGGGCTCACCCCTCCACTTT.

V and J are TRBV7-2 and TRBJ2-7; no firm D call. The V gene lost 5 bases and the J gene lost 4 bases, with 15 bases spanning the gap. This CDR3 contains 14 residues. Germline V lookup: CDR1 SGHTA, CDR2 FQGNSA. The CDR3: CASSHSRSPYEQYF. CDR3 nucleotide sequence: TGTGCCAGCAGCCACAGTCGGTCTCCATACGAGCAGTACTTC.

The genes are TRBV7-8 and TRBJ2-2, with 9 bases matching TRBD2. The CDR3 has 16 amino acids. The trim removed 5 bases at V and 7 bases at J, leaving 11 bases unmatched. Germline V gives CDR1 SGHVS, CDR2 FQNEAQ. The CDR3 region is CASSLGSGSLGGELFF. In DNA form, the CDR3 reads TGTGCCAGCAGCCTGGGTAGCGGGAGCTTGGGCGGGGAGCTGTTTTTT. The complete variable domain, with remaining parts taken from reference TRBV7-8 and TRBJ2-2, reads GAGVSQSPRYKVAKRGQDVALRCDPISGHVSLFWYQQALGQGPEFLTYFQNEAQLDKSGLPSDRFFAERPEGSVSTLKIQRTQQEDSAVYLCASSLGSGSLGGELFFGEGSRLTVL.

CDR3 residues: CASSLGLATDTQYF. The DNA of the CDR3 is TGTGCCAGCAGCTTAGGGCTAGCCACAGATACGCAGTATTTT. The chain employs TRBV7-3 and TRBJ2-3; D is perhaps TRBD2 (5 bases). The germline CDR1 and CDR2 sequences are SGHTA and FQGTGA. V was shortened by 2 bases and J by 2 bases, with 8 bases between the two germline ends. The CDR3 loop spans 14 amino acids.

This chain joins TRBV10-2 and TRBJ1-1, with no clear D. This CDR3 spans 15 amino acids. Trimming left V 3 bases short and J 5 bases short, with 16 bases between. The germline gives CDR1 WSHSY, CDR2 SAAADI. The CDR3 region is CASSDLTDPGTEAFF. In nucleotides, the CDR3 is TGCGCCAGCAGTGATCTAACGGATCCTGGGACTGAAGCTTTCTTT.

This chain joins TRBV19 and TRBJ2-7; no firm D call. CDR1 is LNHDA and CDR2 is SQIVND in the germline V gene (reference sequence). Trimming removed 3 bases from V and 3 bases from J, with 6 bases in between. The CDR3 is 12 amino acids. The DNA for the CDR3 is TGTGCCAGTAGTATTAACGGCTACGAGCAGTACTTC. It yields the protein CASSINGYEQYF.